The 5 T cell receptor beta chains below all came from one sample that was sequenced in a study of cytomegalovirus exposure and HLA in healthy donors. PCR amplification relied on 60 Vbeta primers (plus 13 Jbeta primers). The protocol was immunoSEQ multiplex PCR, while the TCRdb copy is restricted to in-frame clones and leaves out a portion. Among tens of thousands of clones listed, more than 75% were seen once. The sequenced sample was PBMCs. These receptors were obtained from a man aged 25-45 years in good health and CMV-seropositive.

This chain uses TRBV4-2 with TRBJ2-1; 7 nucleotides align to TRBD1. After removal of 4 bases from V and 5 bases from J, the junction contained 5 bases not matched to a gene. Germline CDR1 and CDR2: LGHNA and YNFKEQ. CDR3 length: 14 amino acids. The CDR3 here is CASSRSGTDNEQFF. CDR3 sequence (DNA): TGTGCCAGCAGCCGCTCCGGGACAGACAATGAGCAGTTCTTC.

The V call is TRBV27, the J call TRBJ1-5, with a weak D call TRBD1 (6 bases). Trimming shortened V by 3 bases and J by 7 bases, and 13 bases separated the two germline ends. The CDR3 has 14 residues. Germline values: CDR1 MNHEY, CDR2 SMNVEV (reference sequence). Written as DNA, the CDR3 is TGTGCCAGCAGTTTCTCACTAAGGGGGCAGCCCCAGCATTTT. Its protein is CASSFSLRGQPQHF.

Notes on this clone: Compared with germline, one end of the junction differs, possibly owing to a read error. The CDR3 protein is CASSLSGSLEQYF. For the CDR3, the DNA is TGTGCTAGCAGCCTTAGCGGGAGTCTCGAGCAGTACTTC. V is TRBV7-7 and J is TRBJ2-7, with 9 bases that match TRBD2. Germline V lookup: CDR1 SSHAT, CDR2 FNYEAQ (reference sequence). This CDR3 is built from 13 residues.

This clone was observed a single time. The V and J genes are TRBV19 and TRBJ2-7; 8 nucleotides match TRBD1. V shed 5 bases, J shed 0 bases, and the junction held 9 bases outside the gene matches. This CDR3 contains 16 residues. Germline assignment: CDR1 LNHDA and CDR2 SQIVND (reference sequence). Written as DNA, the CDR3 is TGTGCCAGTAGTCCCCTTCGGACAGGGAGCTCCTACGAGCAGTACTTC. Translation: CASSPLRTGSSYEQYF. Full variable domain (outside the CDR3, taken from reference TRBV19 and TRBJ2-7): DGGITQSPKYLFRKEGQNVTLSCEQNLNHDAMYWYRQDPGQGLRLIYYSQIVNDFQKGDIAEGYSVSREKKESFPLTVTSAQKNPTAFYLCASSPLRTGSSYEQYFGPGTRLTVT.

This clone occurred once. The rearrangement links TRBV5-1 to TRBJ2-7; the match to TRBD2 covers 14 bases. V was clipped by 0 bases and J by 0 bases; unmatched bases: 5. Germline V CDR1 and CDR2: SGHRS, YFSETQ. CDR3 length equals 18 residues. The CDR3 sequence is CASSLAATSGRASYEQYF. CDR3 bases: TGCGCCAGCAGCTTGGCGGCGACTAGCGGGAGGGCCTCCTACGAGCAGTACTTC.